These 11 T cell receptor beta chains came from one sample sequenced in a study of identifying expanded T cells in peripheral blood. Repertoires were generated with immunoSEQ multiplex PCR, while TCRdb's copy carries only in-frame clones and drops some. This table holds about 85,000 clones, about 88% found once. Sequenced input: blood. Source of these receptors: a person between 18 and 75 years old in good health.

The rearrangement uses TRBV7-2 and TRBJ2-7; D is ambiguous. The ends were cut back, 1 base at V and 4 bases at J, with 8 bases in the middle. The germline CDR1 and CDR2 sequences are SGHTA and FQGNSA. The CDR3 length is 13 residues. CDR3 bases: TGTGCCAGCAGCTTAGATCGGAATTACGAGCAGTACTTC. Translating gives CASSLDRNYEQYF.

The V call is TRBV27, the J call TRBJ2-2; D is possibly TRBD1 (6 bases). The V and J ends lost 5 bases and 0 bases respectively, with 13 bases between them. The CDR3 has 16 amino acids. CDR1 MNHEY and CDR2 SMNVEV come from the germline V gene (reference sequence). CDR3 loop: CASSPYGGSNTGELFF. CDR3 DNA: TGTGCCAGCAGTCCCTATGGGGGCTCGAACACCGGGGAGCTGTTTTTT.

The gene calls are TRBV19 and TRBJ1-1; D gene ambiguous. The length of the CDR3 is 13 residues. CDR1 and CDR2 (germline): LNHDA, SQIVND (reference sequence). V lost 3 bases to trimming and J lost 2 bases, with 7 bases between them. The CDR3 reads CASSMARNTEAFF. CDR3 DNA: TGTGCCAGTAGTATGGCTCGAAACACTGAAGCTTTCTTT.

The chain is built from TRBV28 and TRBJ1-5; TRBD1 matches 7 bases. This CDR3 is built from 15 residues. In germline, CDR1 is MDHEN, CDR2 SYDVKM. The V gene end was trimmed by 5 bases and the J gene end by 7 bases; junction bases not matched to a gene: 11. CDR3 loop: CASSGDRALEQPQHF. CDR3 bases: TGTGCCAGCAGTGGCGACAGGGCCCTCGAACAGCCCCAGCATTTT.

The chain employs TRBV7-6 and TRBJ2-5; the D gene is possibly TRBD2 (7 bases). CDR1 is SGHVS, CDR2 FNYEAQ, per germline. The CDR3 extends over 15 amino acids. V was shortened by 1 base and J by 4 bases, with 13 bases between the two germline ends. CDR3 nucleotides: TGTGCCAGCAGCTTAGATCAGGGGACTACAGAGACCCAGTACTTC. Translating it yields CASSLDQGTTETQYF.

The chain employs TRBV9 and TRBJ2-3; D is uncertain. V was trimmed by 3 bases and J by 0 bases, leaving 14 bases between them. Germline V lookup: CDR1 SGDLS, CDR2 YYNGEE. The CDR3 is made up of 16 amino acids. The CDR3 sequence is CASSESGHPSTDTQYF. CDR3 bases: TGTGCCAGCAGCGAATCGGGTCACCCGAGCACAGATACGCAGTATTTT.

The rearrangement uses TRBV27 and TRBJ1-1; D uncertain. V lost 7 bases and J lost 2, with 17 bases in between. CDR1 and CDR2 from the germline V gene are MNHEY and SMNVEV (reference sequence). The CDR3 has 15 amino acids. CDR3 DNA: TGTGCCAGCACCCGGCGGGGTAAGGGAAACACTGAAGCTTTCTTT. The encoded protein is CASTRRGKGNTEAFF.

Remarks on this clone: Different DNA sequences within this sample yield the same CDR3. CDR3 nucleotides: TGTGCCAGCAGTGAAGAACAGAACTATGGCTACACCTTC. This encodes CASSEEQNYGYTF. The chain joins TRBV2 to TRBJ1-2; D not certain. This CDR3 region has 13 residues. Germline-derived CDR1 and CDR2 are SNHLY and FYNNEI. Trimming removed 1 base from V and 2 bases from J, with 5 bases in between.

The V call is TRBV28, the J call TRBJ1-5, with D possibly matching TRBD1 (5 bases). There are 14 residues in the CDR3. Germline CDR1 reads MDHEN; CDR2 reads SYDVKM. Between the trimmed V and J ends, which lost 6 bases and 3 bases, there was a span of 12 bases. The DNA for the CDR3 is TGTGCCAGCAGCCTCGACAGAAACAATCAGCCCCAGCATTTT. Amino acid sequence: CASSLDRNNQPQHF.

With respect to this clone: Other DNA variants within this sample encode the same CDR3. V and J are TRBV7-2 and TRBJ2-7; no definite D call. Germline-derived CDR1 and CDR2 are SGHTA and FQGNSA. This CDR3 contains 13 residues. V was pared by 1 base and J by 2 bases, with 6 bases between. CDR3 DNA: TGTGCCAGCAGCTTAGGGGGTACCTACGAGCAGTACTTC. Translation: CASSLGGTYEQYF.

The chain links TRBV7-8 to TRBJ2-3; D gene unclear. The germline gives CDR1 SGHVS, CDR2 FQNEAQ. The CDR3 is 16 amino acids. V shed 2 bases and J shed 2 bases, with 14 bases lying between them. The CDR3, as DNA: TGTGCCAGCAGCTTAATAGGCCGGGTCTCCACAGATACGCAGTATTTT. Translated, it gives CASSLIGRVSTDTQYF.